This TCR beta chain originates from a study of blood T cell repertoires in COVID-19. About the study: Sample material is recorded as cDNA or gDNA derived from T cells, B-cell-depleted T cells, or PBMCs.

This CDR3 has 15 amino acids. Germline values: CDR1 MDHEN, CDR2 SYDVKM. V was clipped by 7 bases and J by 1 base; unmatched bases: 8. Sequenced by immunoSEQ multiplex PCR; TCRdb stores in-frame clones only, minus some. The sample gives 300,000 to 350,000 clones, just under 90% of which show up once; about 8.4% is in the top ten. This receptor was identified in a woman between 25 and 40 years old who had recovered from COVID-19. Sequencing input: PBMCs or T cells enriched from blood (not recorded which). The chain recombines TRBV28 with TRBJ1-1; the match to TRBD1 covers 8 bases. In DNA, the CDR3 is TGTGCCAGCATGGGGAGGACAGGGAGGAACACTGAAGCTTTCTTT. Translated: CASMGRTGRNTEAFF.